This TCR beta chain was captured by sequencing in a study of radiation and T cells in renal cell carcinoma. Study overall: Nephrectomy followed 15 Gy stereotactic body radiation by 4 weeks.

Data came from immunoSEQ multiplex PCR; TCRdb stores just in-frame clones and leaves some out. The table records roughly 60,000 clones, around three quarters of them present only once. Time point denoted: blood 2 weeks post-SBRT. As to treatment: 15 Gy SBRT to primary tumor, nephrectomy 4 weeks later. This clone has more than one count but fewer than ten. Trimming shortened V by 3 bases and J by 7 bases, and 12 bases separated the two germline ends. Germline V gene data show CDR1 as MNHEY and CDR2 as SMNVEV (reference sequence). The CDR3 consists of 13 residues. The sequenced sample was blood, obtained from a patient whose treatment included radiotherapy and nephrectomy. The chain couples TRBV27 to TRBJ1-1; TRBD1 might be the D (6 bases). This sequence originates from a man aged 55 to 70 with renal cell carcinoma. This chain's CDR3 is CASSFRGGIEAFF. In DNA form, the CDR3 reads TGTGCCAGCAGTTTCAGGGGTGGCATTGAAGCTTTCTTT.